The entry below describes one TCR beta chain. This clonotype was counted many times. Its antigen remains undetermined. The input lacks base qualities; no much larger clone sits a single base away. Library construction relied on RACE. TCRdb records NextSeq 500 as the sequencer. Library preparation attached unique molecular identifiers to individual cDNA molecules for quantitative, reproducible TCR counting. Each blood RNA sample was used to sequence both TCR alpha and TCR beta chains. In the authors' own workflow: A median of about 87,000 TCRs per sample was observed, with a range of roughly 23,224 to 750,000. The Decombinator software suite was used to annotate the V, J and CDR3 of the TCR reads. To make PS versus PT1 abundance plots, every sample was subsampled to the same number of TCRs (28,000). Expanded TCRs were defined as absent before sensitization and observed at least eight times at the 2-week time point. Clones were called with MiXCR by TCRdb after fastp trimmed the public reads at Q25, and only in-frame beta chains were retained. Rows are unified per CDR3 protein, each entry keeping the most common DNA and genes. These V and J calls originate from TCRdb's pipeline instead of the authors' own analysis. Present in this sample are about 110,000 distinct CDR3 sequences, 9.2% of which were seen just once. The top ten hold approximately 2.8% of the sample.

This sample stems from a study of human T cells and chemical hapten exposure (TCRdb year 2021). Study-level background: For sensitization, 2% DPC in acetone was applied to a roughly 2 cm by roughly 2 cm area of upper inner arm skin. Patient blood was sampled pre-sensitization (week 0) and at 2, 6 and about 24 weeks after DPC sensitization. The patient cohort, mostly female, included alopecia areata with under or over 50% scalp involvement, alopecia totalis and alopecia universalis. Throughout the roughly 24-week study period, patients were also given weekly therapeutic DPC doses on the scalp. Libraries were pooled for sequencing, and per-sample TCR yields varied mainly because of small differences in library volumes within the pool. Patch testing was done on the upper back using Finn chambers containing 0.01% DPC, and results were scored after 6 days according to International Contact Dermatitis Research Group standards. Twenty-nine alopecia patients gave blood for TCR sequencing at one to four time points (pre-sensitization, 2, 6 and 24 weeks). In alopecia patients, the study followed how the peripheral blood TCR repertoire changed in vivo over primary and secondary sensitization to diphenylcyclopropenone (DPC), a hapten. Findings and caveats that apply to the study as a whole: Expanded TCRs formed significantly more large CDR3 similarity clusters than pre-sensitization or healthy control sets, consistent with antigen-driven responses. Because all patients had alopecia, a presumed autoimmune disease, the immune response of the patients might differ from that of healthy individuals. Patch test score correlated positively with the number of PT1 expanded TCRs, reaching significance at thresholds 8, 16 and 32 but not at 4. After repeated subsampling, the strength of the expansion versus patch-test correlation and the threshold at which it became significant changed. DPC sensitization did not change how many TCRs were above 1 in 1000 frequency, and no evidence was found of alterations in global repertoire structure.

The CDR3 holds 17 amino acids from the cysteine to the phenylalanine. The entry retains the CDR3 DNA only, 51 bases that are in frame from base 1. Relative to germline, V is missing 6 bases and J is missing 0 bases, with 1 base of the junction outside any gene match. CDR1 MNHEY and CDR2 SVGEGT were looked up in the germline V gene. The time point label of this sample denotes: patch test 2, 6 weeks after DPC sensitization. The treatment or condition label, read with the paper, signifies: therapeutic diphenylcyclopropenone sensitization with weekly scalp DPC. At each patch-test visit, blood was drawn before the patch test was applied. To be eligible, patients had to be aged 18 to 70, diagnosed with alopecia and judged suitable for DPC therapy, while pregnant patients were excluded. Unfractionated whole blood was collected in Tempus Blood RNA tubes, and total RNA was extracted from that blood.

The clonotype was recovered from a woman aged 40 to 50 with alopecia areata. Some clones in this sample may be carry-over from other donors' samples. The material sequenced was whole blood, taken in connection with sensitization to the hapten diphenylcyclopropenone (DPC). The chain employs TRBV6-2 or TRBV6-3 and TRBJ2-6, with TRBD2 matching 14 junction bases. Here is the DNA: TGTGCCAGCAGAGGACTAGCGGGGGGCTCTGGGGCCAACGTCCTGACTTTC. The resulting protein is CASRGLAGGSGANVLTF.